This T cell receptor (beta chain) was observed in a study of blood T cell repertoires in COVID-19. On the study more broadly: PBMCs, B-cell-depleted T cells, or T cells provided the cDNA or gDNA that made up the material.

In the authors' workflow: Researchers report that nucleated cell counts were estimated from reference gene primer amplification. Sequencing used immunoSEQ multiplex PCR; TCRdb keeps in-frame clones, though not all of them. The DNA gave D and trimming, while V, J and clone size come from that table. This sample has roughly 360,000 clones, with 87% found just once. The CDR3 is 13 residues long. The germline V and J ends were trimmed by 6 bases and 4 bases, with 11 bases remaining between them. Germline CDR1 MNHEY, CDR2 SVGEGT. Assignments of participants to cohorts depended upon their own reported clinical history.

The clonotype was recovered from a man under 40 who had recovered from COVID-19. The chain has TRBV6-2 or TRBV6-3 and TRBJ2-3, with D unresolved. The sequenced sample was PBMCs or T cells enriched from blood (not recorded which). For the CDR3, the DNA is TGTGCCAGCAGCCCTGGGCCCCCAGATACGCAGTATTTT. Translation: CASSPGPPDTQYF.